The T cell receptor beta chain under discussion was sequenced for a study of blood T cell repertoires in COVID-19. About the research overall: Some COVID-19 samples were acute and others convalescent; all came from the United States, Italy and Spain. PBMCs, B-cell-depleted T cells, or T cells were the source of the cDNA or gDNA that made up the material.

Germline V gene sequence: CDR1 SGHKS, CDR2 YYEKEE (reference sequence). CDR3 length equals 13 residues. Deletions cut 3 bases from V and 2 bases from J, with 7 bases between. Original processing notes: Amplification of reference gene primers provided the estimated nucleated cell counts. Sequenced by immunoSEQ multiplex PCR; TCRdb stores in-frame clones only, minus some. The DNA gave D and trimming, while V, J and clone size come from that table. The repertoire includes 250,000 or so clones, approximately 86% of them detected once, and roughly 1.8% sits in the top ten. The receptor comes from a man aged 25 to 45 with active or convalescent COVID-19. The V gene is TRBV5-5, the J gene TRBJ2-3; unclear D gene. The sequenced sample consisted of peripheral blood. In DNA, the CDR3 is TGTGCCAGCAGCTCTGGGCTCACAGATACGCAGTATTTT. This codes for CASSSGLTDTQYF.